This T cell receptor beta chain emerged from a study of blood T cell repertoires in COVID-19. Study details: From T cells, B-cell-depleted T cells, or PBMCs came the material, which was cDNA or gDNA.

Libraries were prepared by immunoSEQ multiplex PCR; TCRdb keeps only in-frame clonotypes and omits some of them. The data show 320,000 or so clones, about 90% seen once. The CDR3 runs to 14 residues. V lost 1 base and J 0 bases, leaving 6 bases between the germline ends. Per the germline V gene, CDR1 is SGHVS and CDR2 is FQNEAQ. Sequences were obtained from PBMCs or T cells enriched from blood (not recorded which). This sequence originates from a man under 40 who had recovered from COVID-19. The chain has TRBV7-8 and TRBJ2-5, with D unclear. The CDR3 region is CASSLGAHQETQYF. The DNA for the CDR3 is TGTGCCAGCAGCTTAGGGGCCCACCAAGAGACCCAGTACTTC.